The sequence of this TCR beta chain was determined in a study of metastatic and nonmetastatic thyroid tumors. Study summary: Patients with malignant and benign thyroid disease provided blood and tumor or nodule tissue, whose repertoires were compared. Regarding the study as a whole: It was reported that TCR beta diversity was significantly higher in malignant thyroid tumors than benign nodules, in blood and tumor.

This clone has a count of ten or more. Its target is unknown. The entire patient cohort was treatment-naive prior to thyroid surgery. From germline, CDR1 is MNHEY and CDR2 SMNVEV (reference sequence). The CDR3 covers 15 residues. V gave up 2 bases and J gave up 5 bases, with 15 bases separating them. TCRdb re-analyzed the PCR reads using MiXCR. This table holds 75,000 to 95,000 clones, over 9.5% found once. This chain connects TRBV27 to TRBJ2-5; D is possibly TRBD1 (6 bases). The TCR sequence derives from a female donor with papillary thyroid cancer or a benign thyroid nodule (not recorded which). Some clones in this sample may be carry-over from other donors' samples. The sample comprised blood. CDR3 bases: TGTGCCAGCAGTTTAAGGGCGACAGGAAGGGAGACCCAGTACTTC. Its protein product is CASSLRATGRETQYF.